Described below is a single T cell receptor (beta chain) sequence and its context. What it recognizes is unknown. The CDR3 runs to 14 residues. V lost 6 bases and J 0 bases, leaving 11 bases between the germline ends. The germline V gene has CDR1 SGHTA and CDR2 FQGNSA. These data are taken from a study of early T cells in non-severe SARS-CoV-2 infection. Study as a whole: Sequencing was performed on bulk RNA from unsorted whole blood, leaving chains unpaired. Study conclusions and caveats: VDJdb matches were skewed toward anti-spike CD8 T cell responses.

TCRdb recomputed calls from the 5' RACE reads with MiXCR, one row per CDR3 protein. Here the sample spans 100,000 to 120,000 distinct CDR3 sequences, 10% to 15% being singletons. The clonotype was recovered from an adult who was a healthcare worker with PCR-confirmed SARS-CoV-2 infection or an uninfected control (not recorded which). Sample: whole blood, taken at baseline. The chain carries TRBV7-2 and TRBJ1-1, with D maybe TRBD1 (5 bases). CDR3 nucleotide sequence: TGTGCCAGCAGACTACGGGACCTGAACACTGAAGCTTTCTTT. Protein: CASRLRDLNTEAFF.